One and the same sample provided the 12 T cell receptor beta chains below, sequenced in a study of long-term antiretroviral therapy in people with HIV. The run of the v3.0 immunoSEQ assay was at survey level. The table came from immunoSEQ multiplex PCR; TCRdb's copy has only in-frame clones and leaves some out. The sample holds about 22,000 clones; 70% to 90% are singletons and the top ten take approximately 3.7%. This sample comprised unsorted PBMCs, obtained 2.3 years after starting antiretroviral therapy. The receptors originated from a man between 60 and 70 years old with HIV.

The chain is built from TRBV5-1 and TRBJ1-2; D is uncertain. The CDR3 runs 15 residues. Germline values: CDR1 SGHRS, CDR2 YFSETQ. Deletions cut 0 bases from V and 6 bases from J, with 15 bases between. The CDR3, as DNA: TGCGCCAGCAGCTTGGCCGGGCAGGCCGGGAATGGCTACACCTTC. Protein product: CASSLAGQAGNGYTF.

The chain has TRBV18 and TRBJ1-3; D gene ambiguous. The length of the CDR3 is 14 residues. Germline CDR1 reads KGHSH; CDR2 reads LQKENI. V gave up 6 bases and J gave up 1 base, with 10 bases separating them. CDR3 protein: CASSHGSSGNTIYF. The CDR3, as DNA: TGTGCCAGCTCCCACGGTTCTTCTGGAAACACCATATATTTT.

The rearrangement links TRBV7-2 to TRBJ2-7, with TRBD1 matching over 10 bases. V was pared by 1 base and J by 5 bases, with 11 bases of the junction left unmatched. This CDR3 spans 17 amino acids. Germline V CDR1 and CDR2: SGHTA, FQGNSA. The CDR3 protein is CASSLDGRTGGGHEQYF. DNA of the CDR3: TGTGCCAGCAGCTTAGATGGGAGGACAGGGGGAGGACACGAGCAGTACTTC.

The chain recombines TRBV6-5 with TRBJ1-1, with no clear D. The V and J ends lost 6 bases and 3 bases respectively, with 5 bases between them. This CDR3 has 11 amino acids. Germline V gene lookup returns CDR1 MNHEY and CDR2 SVGAGI. The CDR3 loop is CASSRDTEAFF. The DNA of the CDR3 is TGTGCCAGCAGCCGGGACACTGAAGCTTTCTTT.

The chain couples TRBV7-7 to TRBJ2-5; no clear D gene. Trimming took off 6 bases at V and 4 bases at J, with 12 bases between the two ends. CDR3 length: 13 residues. The germline V gene encodes CDR1 SSHAT and CDR2 FNYEAQ (reference sequence). The CDR3 sequence is CASSGLVGETQYF. DNA for the CDR3: TGTGCCAGCAGTGGTCTGGTGGGAGAGACCCAGTACTTC.

The V call is TRBV18, the J call TRBJ2-1; D unresolved. CDR3 size: 13 residues. V dropped 1 base and J dropped 6 bases, with 7 bases sitting between them. Germline V gene data show CDR1 as KGHSH and CDR2 as LQKENI. CDR3 nucleotide sequence: TGTGCCAGCTCACCACTGGCCTCCAATGAGCAGTTCTTC. Its protein is CASSPLASNEQFF.

This clone was counted a single time. The chain couples TRBV7-9 to TRBJ2-3; 10 bases map to TRBD2. CDR1 and CDR2 from the germline V gene are SEHNR and FQNEAQ (reference sequence). The CDR3 extends over 15 amino acids. V gave up 5 bases and J gave up 4 bases; unmatched junction bases: 6. The chain's CDR3 is CASSLLAGAADTQYF. The CDR3 DNA reads TGTGCCAGCAGCCTTCTAGCGGGAGCGGCAGATACGCAGTATTTT. The whole variable domain, remainder taken from reference TRBV7-9 and TRBJ2-3, is DTGVSQNPRHKITKRGQNVTFRCDPISEHNRLYWYRQTLGQGPEFLTYFQNEAQLEKSRLLSDRFSAERPKGSFSTLEIQRTEQGDSAMYLCASSLLAGAADTQYFGPGTRLTVL.

V gene TRBV14 combines with J gene TRBJ1-2; D is ambiguous. This CDR3 region has 17 residues. V lost 4 bases and J 8 bases, leaving 26 bases between the germline ends. Germline CDR1 is SGHDN and CDR2 is FVKESK. The CDR3 DNA reads as TGTGCCAGCAGCCCGGAACGGCTTCGCAGCTTAGGCTACGGCTACACCTTC. Translating gives CASSPERLRSLGYGYTF.

The gene calls are TRBV28 and TRBJ1-2, with D unresolved. Deletions cut 6 bases from V and 5 bases from J, with 25 bases between. The V gene's germline CDR1 is MDHEN and CDR2 SYDVKM. CDR3 size: 17 residues. CDR3 bases: TGTGCCAGCAGCTCCGGGCCGGCGCGGCTAAATGGGTATGGCTACACCTTC. It is translated as CASSSGPARLNGYGYTF.

The rearrangement joins TRBV7-9 to TRBJ2-5; D may be TRBD2 (6 bases). CDR1 and CDR2 from the germline V gene are SEHNR and FQNEAQ (reference sequence). Between the trimmed V and J ends, which lost 3 bases and 5 bases, there was a span of 19 bases. This CDR3 is 16 amino acids long. As DNA, the CDR3 is TGTGCCAGCAGCTTGGGCCCTGAATTGGGGAGGGAGACCCAGTACTTC. It is translated as CASSLGPELGRETQYF.

The table lists this clone with a count of one. The V call is TRBV5-1, the J call TRBJ2-3, with D unclear. The CDR3 consists of 13 residues. V shed 0 bases and J shed 2 bases, with 4 bases lying between them. Germline lookup yields CDR1 SGHRS and CDR2 YFSETQ. CDR3 DNA: TGCGCCAGCAGCTTGGACCACACAGATACGCAGTATTTT. Translation gives CASSLDHTDTQYF.

V usage is TRBV11-1 and J usage is TRBJ2-7; possibly TRBD1 for D (6 bases). Germline lookup yields CDR1 SGHAT and CDR2 FQDESV (reference sequence). CDR3 length: 13 residues. Trimming took off 4 bases at V and 0 bases at J, with 7 bases between the two ends. CDR3 DNA: TGTGCCAGCAGCTGGGACACCTCCTACGAGCAGTACTTC. Amino acids: CASSWDTSYEQYF.